The T cell receptor (beta chain) under discussion was sequenced for a study of shared clonotypes between healthy human individuals. At the level of the study: Contributing individuals were a couple of females and three males aged 18 to 49.

Clones were sequenced by immunoSEQ multiplex PCR, and TCRdb holds only the in-frame ones, with some missing. The sample lists 2 million to 3 million clones; 90% to 95% were seen once. V was pared by 4 bases and J by 11 bases, with 10 bases of the junction left unmatched. CDR3 length: 13 residues. The germline gives CDR1 SGHRS, CDR2 YFSETQ. The chain has TRBV5-1 and TRBJ1-2, with TRBD1 identical over 8 bases. What was sequenced was naive CD4+ T cells from PBMCs. The sample's subset: CD45RA+ positively selected. This clonotype was sampled from a man younger than 35 in good health. Some clones in this sample may be carry-over from other donors' samples. The CDR3 DNA is TGCGCCAGCAGCACGACAGGGGTCCCCGGGTACACCTTC. Its translation is CASSTTGVPGYTF.